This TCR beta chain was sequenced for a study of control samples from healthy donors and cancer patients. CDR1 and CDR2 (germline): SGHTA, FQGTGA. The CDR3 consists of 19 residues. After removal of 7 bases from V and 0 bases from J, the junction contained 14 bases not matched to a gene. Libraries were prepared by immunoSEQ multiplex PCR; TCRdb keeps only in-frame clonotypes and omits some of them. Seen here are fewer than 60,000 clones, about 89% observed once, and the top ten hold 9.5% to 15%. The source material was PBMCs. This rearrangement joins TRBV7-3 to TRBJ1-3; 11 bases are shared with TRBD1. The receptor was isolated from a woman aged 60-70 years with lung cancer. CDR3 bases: TGTGCCAGCAACCGCCCGGGACAGGGGGACTTCAACTCTGGAAACACCATATATTTT. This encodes CASNRPGQGDFNSGNTIYF.